This passage covers 11 T cell receptor beta chains from one sample sequenced in a study of T-cell reconstitution after alpha-beta-depleted transplantation in children. Molecular barcoding with unique molecular identifiers was used for the TCRbeta library. TCRdb reprocessed the PCR reads with MiXCR, giving one entry per CDR3 protein. Here the sample spans 250,000 or so distinct CDR3 sequences, 7.5% to 9.5% being singletons. The sequencing used PBMCs, mostly from graft donor cells, collected 180 days after TCRalphabeta/CD19-depleted stem cell transplant. The source is a male patient between 5 and 17 years old who had a stem cell transplant for acute lymphoblastic leukemia, so the T cells may come from the graft donor.

This clonotype was seen repeatedly, ten times or more. The CDR3: CASSNGELFF. The DNA of the CDR3 is TGCGCCAGCAGCAACGGGGAGCTGTTTTTT. The gene calls are TRBV10-2 and TRBJ2-2, with no clear D. From germline, CDR1 is WSHSY and CDR2 SAAADI. The CDR3 contains 10 residues. Trimming took 6 bases from V and 7 from J, leaving 3 bases between them.

This clonotype turned up a few times. V gene TRBV6-5 combines with J gene TRBJ2-5; D may be TRBD1 or TRBD2 (5 bases each). CDR3 length equals 15 residues. Germline V lookup: CDR1 MNHEY, CDR2 SVGAGI. The V end was cut by 4 bases, the J end by 1 base, with 13 bases between. The CDR3 DNA is TGTGCCAGCAGTTCAAAACGGGACCTCCAAGAGACCCAGTACTTC. Translating gives CASSSKRDLQETQYF.

In this sample, this clonotype turned up many times. Germline and junction disagree at one end, which may indicate a read error. The chain joins TRBV27 to TRBJ2-3; 10 nucleotides agree with TRBD1. The length of the CDR3 is 16 residues. Germline-derived CDR1 and CDR2 are MNHEY and SMNVEV (reference sequence). CDR3 nucleotides: TGTGCCAGCAGACACAAGGGGGACAGGGGAGCCGCACTGGACGTCTTT. It translates to CASRHKGDRGAALDVF.

This clonotype was counted at least ten times. The J gene is TRBJ2-7, the V gene TRBV4-1; D is unresolved. This CDR3 is built from 15 residues. V was cut by 7 bases and J by 0 bases, with 16 bases left in between. Germline CDR1 is MGHRA and CDR2 is YSYEKL. The DNA of the CDR3 is TGCGCCAGCACCCCCCTACCCCTTTCCTCCTACGAGCAGTACTTC. Protein product: CASTPLPLSSYEQYF.

This clonotype was recorded a few times. At one of its ends the junction is not consistent with the germline gene, which may arise from a read error. The rearrangement joins TRBV25-1 to TRBJ2-3; TRBD1 aligns across 7 bases. Germline CDR1 MGHDK, CDR2 SYGVNS. The CDR3 runs to 13 residues. CDR3 nucleotides: TGTGCCAGCAGTGGGGACAGCAGAGATACGCAGTATTTT. Translation gives CASSGDSRDTQYF.

The sample holds many counts of this clonotype. CDR3 coding DNA: TGTGCCACCAGCATCGACCTTAATCAGCCCCAGCATTTT. This sequence encodes CATSIDLNQPQHF. The V and J genes are TRBV15 and TRBJ1-5; D is ambiguous. Germline CDR1 LNHNV, CDR2 YYDKDF (reference sequence). This CDR3 has 13 residues. V was cut by 4 bases and J by 4 bases, with 8 bases left in between.

This clonotype has at least ten counts. This chain links TRBV29-1 with TRBJ2-1; D unresolved. Trimming removed 7 bases from V and 8 bases from J, with 18 bases in between. CDR3 length: 13 residues. CDR1 and CDR2 from the germline V gene are SQVTM and ANQGSEA. DNA for the CDR3: TGCAGCGCCTACCGGGCCCGCTTAGATGAGCAGTTCTTC. It is translated as CSAYRARLDEQFF.

V is TRBV24-1 and J is TRBJ1-4; possible D gene TRBD1, 5 bases. The germline V and J ends were trimmed by 11 bases and 7 bases, with 19 bases remaining between them. This CDR3 has 14 amino acids. CDR1 is KGHDR and CDR2 is SFDVKD in the germline V gene. CDR3 region: CANFGGPGGEKLFF. Here the CDR3 DNA reads TGTGCCAACTTCGGAGGGCCTGGGGGTGAAAAACTGTTTTTT.

This clonotype has at least ten counts. This chain links TRBV10-3 with TRBJ2-5; no firm D call. Germline V CDR1 and CDR2: ENHRY, SYGVKD. The V and J ends lost 10 bases and 5 bases respectively, with 17 bases between them. CDR3 length: 13 amino acids. Here the CDR3 DNA reads TGTGCCACCTCATCGGAGCAAGGGGAGACCCAGTACTTC. Encoded protein: CATSSEQGETQYF.

In its sample, this clonotype was seen many times. This chain links TRBV4-2 with TRBJ2-2; no firm D call. With 1 base removed from V and 5 bases from J, the gap between germline ends came to 5 bases. CDR1 LGHNA and CDR2 YNFKEQ come from the germline V gene. This CDR3 is built from 13 residues. As DNA, the CDR3 is TGTGCCAGCAGCCAAGGGCTAACCGGGGAGCTGTTTTTT. Its protein product is CASSQGLTGELFF.

This clonotype appeared many times. The V call is TRBV29-1, the J call TRBJ1-1, with 7 nucleotides matching TRBD1. The CDR3 has 17 residues. Unmatched junction bases numbered 18, after V lost 4 bases and J lost 4 bases. Looked up from germline, CDR1 is SQVTM and CDR2 is ANQGSEA. The CDR3 protein is CSVAGQISGGAVTEAFF. CDR3 in DNA: TGCAGCGTTGCGGGACAGATTTCTGGGGGGGCCGTCACTGAAGCTTTCTTT.